Included here is one T cell receptor (beta chain) sequence, with context. TCRdb's copy holds only in-frame clones and misses some; the assay was immunoSEQ multiplex PCR. This sample has approximately 220,000 clones, with roughly 80% found just once. These data belong to a study of blood T cell repertoires in COVID-19. Grouping used clinical history reported by participants in a survey and questionnaire. CDR1 and CDR2 (germline): MGHRA, YSYEKL. This CDR3 spans 18 amino acids. J lost 1 base, V lost 2 bases, and 13 bases had no gene match. The TCR comes from a woman aged 40 to 50 with acute COVID-19. Sequenced sample: PBMCs or T cells enriched from blood (not recorded which). The V and J genes are TRBV4-1 and TRBJ1-1, with 7 bases lining up with TRBD1. CDR3 loop: CASSQWAGTVDSNTEAFF. In nucleotides, the CDR3 is TGCGCCAGCAGCCAATGGGCCGGGACAGTTGATTCGAACACTGAAGCTTTCTTT.